Listed here are 9 T cell receptor beta chains from one sample, sequenced in a study of T-cell reconstitution after alpha-beta-depleted transplantation in children. TCRbeta library construction was performed incorporating unique molecular identifiers. TCRdb reprocessed the PCR reads with MiXCR, giving one entry per CDR3 protein. The sample gives about 470,000 distinct CDR3 sequences, roughly 44% of which show up once; under 30% is in the top ten. Source: PBMCs, taken before TCRalphabeta/CD19-depleted stem cell transplant. These TCRs come from a girl aged 2 to 10 with aplastic anemia, due to receive a stem cell transplant.

This chain connects TRBV6-5 to TRBJ2-7, with 10 bases identical to TRBD2. J lost 2 bases, V lost 0 bases, and 4 bases had no gene match. The germline V gene has CDR1 MNHEY and CDR2 SVGAGI. The CDR3 has 16 amino acids. This CDR3 is CASSYSKAGGPYEQYF. The CDR3 DNA follows: TGTGCCAGCAGTTACTCGAAAGCGGGGGGGCCCTACGAGCAGTACTTC.

The sample holds a few counts of this clonotype. The rearrangement links TRBV20-1 to TRBJ2-1; TRBD2 matches 7 bases. The CDR3 has 14 residues. V trimming: 0 bases; J trimming: 7 bases; junction bases outside the gene matches: 6. Germline lookup yields CDR1 DFQATT and CDR2 SNEGSKA (reference sequence). The CDR3 DNA reads as TGCAGTGCTAGAGATTCCGGGAGGCCGAATGAGCAGTTCTTC. As protein: CSARDSGRPNEQFF.

The chain has TRBV10-2 and TRBJ1-2; D not certain. Germline assignment: CDR1 WSHSY and CDR2 SAAADI. The CDR3 totals 13 residues. Trimming removed 4 bases from V and 2 bases from J, with 8 bases in between. CDR3 in DNA: TGCGCCAGCAGTGCGAACAGAAACTATGGCTACACCTTC. It encodes CASSANRNYGYTF.

This rearrangement joins TRBV5-1 to TRBJ2-1; TRBD2 might be the D (5 bases). With 5 bases removed from V and 7 bases from J, the gap between germline ends came to 13 bases. The CDR3 spans 13 residues. The germline V gene has CDR1 SGHRS and CDR2 YFSETQ. The CDR3 sequence is CASSKREENEQFF. CDR3 coding DNA: TGCGCCAGCAGTAAGAGGGAAGAGAATGAGCAGTTCTTC.

This clonotype turned up a few times. J is TRBJ2-7 and V is TRBV20-1, with 9 bases fitting TRBD1. CDR1 and CDR2 from the germline V gene are DFQATT and SNEGSKA (reference sequence). V dropped 5 bases and J dropped 7; count of bases not matched to a gene: 9. This CDR3 region has 13 residues. The CDR3 DNA follows: TGCAGTGCTCTTAGGACAGGGGCTGGGGAGCAGTACTTC. Translated, it gives CSALRTGAGEQYF.

This clonotype has more than one count but fewer than ten. This rearrangement joins TRBV7-3 to TRBJ2-7, with a tentative D call TRBD2 (5 bases). Germline loops: CDR1 SGHTA, CDR2 FQGTGA. The CDR3 sequence is 14 residues long. V shed 8 bases and J shed 1 base, with 15 bases lying between them. In DNA, the CDR3 is TGTGCCAGCGGACCCGGAGGAGGTTCCTACGAGCAGTACTTC. Translating it yields CASGPGGGSYEQYF.

This clonotype appeared a single time. The chain uses TRBV20-1 and TRBJ2-3; 13 bases align to TRBD2. From germline, CDR1 is DFQATT and CDR2 SNEGSKA (reference sequence). The CDR3 has 15 amino acids. The J segment lost 1 base and the V segment lost 5 bases, leaving 3 bases of the junction unmatched. This CDR3 is CSAAGLAGGTDTQYF. Here the CDR3 DNA reads TGCAGTGCTGCAGGACTAGCGGGGGGCACAGATACGCAGTATTTT.

The V and J genes are TRBV7-9 and TRBJ1-4, with D hard to call. Germline loops: CDR1 SEHNR, CDR2 FQNEAQ (reference sequence). The CDR3 covers 14 residues. V lost 5 bases, J lost 0 bases, and 7 bases lay in between. CDR3 protein: CASSPSATNEKLFF. Here the CDR3 DNA reads TGTGCCAGCAGCCCTTCTGCAACTAATGAAAAACTGTTTTTT.

This sequence joins TRBV19 and TRBJ2-3, with 13 bases fitting TRBD2. Trimming at V came to 4 bases and at J to 2 bases, leaving 12 bases not matched to a gene. The CDR3 totals 19 residues. Germline V CDR1 and CDR2: LNHDA, SQIVND (reference sequence). The CDR3 sequence: CASSSPPGTSGDLTDTQYF. CDR3 DNA sequence: TGTGCCAGTAGTAGCCCCCCCGGGACTAGCGGGGATCTCACAGATACGCAGTATTTT.